Listed below are T cell receptor beta chains from one sample, sequenced in a study of T cell responses to AZD1222 COVID-19 vaccine. Only in-frame clones appear in the TCRdb table, and some are missing; sequencing was by immunoSEQ multiplex PCR. The table records fewer than 150,000 clones, about 88% of them present only once. The sequencing here drew on peripheral blood, taken 28 days after the second AZD1222 dose. Every receptor here comes from an adult who received the AZD1222 COVID-19 vaccine. The CDR3 runs from the conserved cysteine through the conserved F or W. Fields, in order: CDR3 length, V gene, D gene, clone size, J gene, CDR3 protein, CDR3 DNA. A D gene is named only where the DNA matches it firmly. Clone size is stated in some rows and not others, as once, few, many or a class when expanded.

len: 15; v_gene: TRBV27; d_gene: -; abundance: -; j_gene: TRBJ1-5; CDR3aa: CASDIQGAGNQPQHF; CDR3nt: TGTGCCAGCGACATACAGGGCGCGGGAAATCAGCCCCAGCATTTT
len: 15; v_gene: TRBV15; d_gene: TRBD1; abundance: once; j_gene: TRBJ2-7; CDR3aa: CATGEPGQGAGEQYF; CDR3nt: TGTGCCACCGGAGAGCCGGGACAGGGGGCGGGGGAGCAGTACTTC
len: 17; v_gene: TRBV13; d_gene: -; abundance: -; j_gene: TRBJ1-1; CDR3aa: CASRLPPGLWEDTEAFF; CDR3nt: TGTGCCAGCAGGCTACCCCCGGGGCTGTGGGAGGACACTGAAGCTTTCTTT
len: 17; v_gene: TRBV19; d_gene: -; abundance: -; j_gene: TRBJ1-5; CDR3aa: CASTKRRAVRGNQPQHF; CDR3nt: TGTGCCAGTACCAAACGCCGGGCGGTCCGAGGCAATCAGCCCCAGCATTTT
len: 15; v_gene: TRBV7-9; d_gene: TRBD1; abundance: -; j_gene: TRBJ1-5; CDR3aa: CASSLGQGAVQPQHF; CDR3nt: TGTGCCAGCAGCTTAGGGCAGGGGGCGGTTCAGCCCCAGCATTTT
len: 17; v_gene: TRBV5-6; d_gene: -; abundance: -; j_gene: TRBJ1-4; CDR3aa: CASSLFRGRSTNEKLFF; CDR3nt: TGTGCCAGCAGCTTGTTCCGGGGCCGTAGTACTAATGAAAAACTGTTTTTT
len: 16; v_gene: TRBV7-9; d_gene: -; abundance: -; j_gene: TRBJ1-2; CDR3aa: CASSLGGVDRIYGYTF; CDR3nt: TGTGCCAGCAGCCTCGGGGGGGTGGACCGAATCTATGGCTACACCTTC
len: 14; v_gene: TRBV5-6; d_gene: TRBD1; abundance: -; j_gene: TRBJ1-2; CDR3aa: CASSVVGGDYGYTF; CDR3nt: TGTGCCAGCAGCGTCGTAGGGGGCGACTATGGCTACACCTTC
len: 12; v_gene: TRBV7-2; d_gene: -; abundance: few; j_gene: TRBJ2-7; CDR3aa: CASSLVSYEQYF; CDR3nt: TGTGCCAGCAGCTTAGTCTCCTACGAGCAGTACTTC
len: 15; v_gene: TRBV5-4; d_gene: TRBD1; abundance: -; j_gene: TRBJ1-5; CDR3aa: CASSPGTGSNQPQHF; CDR3nt: TGTGCCAGCAGCCCCGGGACAGGGAGCAATCAGCCCCAGCATTTT
len: 13; v_gene: TRBV7-9; d_gene: -; abundance: -; j_gene: TRBJ2-4; CDR3aa: CASSLADRSIQYF; CDR3nt: TGTGCCAGCAGCTTAGCAGACCGTTCAATTCAGTACTTC
len: 15; v_gene: TRBV4-2; d_gene: -; abundance: -; j_gene: TRBJ2-6; CDR3aa: CASSHGDSGANVLTF; CDR3nt: TGTGCCAGCAGCCACGGTGACTCTGGGGCCAACGTCCTGACTTTC
len: 12; v_gene: TRBV29-1; d_gene: TRBD1; abundance: few; j_gene: TRBJ1-2; CDR3aa: CSTTTGAYGYTF; CDR3nt: TGCAGCACAACTACAGGGGCCTATGGCTACACCTTC
len: 13; v_gene: TRBV5-6; d_gene: -; abundance: -; j_gene: TRBJ2-2; CDR3aa: CASSNKIQGELFF; CDR3nt: TGTGCCAGCAGCAACAAGATTCAAGGGGAGCTGTTTTTT
len: 16; v_gene: TRBV14; d_gene: -; abundance: -; j_gene: TRBJ2-1; CDR3aa: CASSQVPGALGNEQFF; CDR3nt: TGTGCCAGCAGCCAAGTCCCCGGGGCACTAGGGAATGAGCAGTTCTTC
len: 14; v_gene: TRBV15; d_gene: -; abundance: many; j_gene: TRBJ1-5; CDR3aa: CATSRDRSNQPQHF; CDR3nt: TGTGCCACCAGCAGAGACCGTAGCAATCAGCCCCAGCATTTT
len: 11; v_gene: TRBV20-1; d_gene: -; abundance: -; j_gene: TRBJ1-2; CDR3aa: CSAPRERGYTF; CDR3nt: TGCAGTGCTCCTAGGGAGAGGGGCTACACCTTC
len: 14; v_gene: TRBV10-3; d_gene: -; abundance: once; j_gene: TRBJ1-6; CDR3aa: CASLAGTNNSPLHF; CDR3nt: TGTGCCTCTCTCGCAGGGACCAATAATTCACCCCTCCACTTT
len: 12; v_gene: TRBV11-3; d_gene: -; abundance: once; j_gene: TRBJ2-2; CDR3aa: CASSLGGRELFF; CDR3nt: TGTGCCAGCAGCTTAGGGGGTCGGGAGCTGTTTTTT
len: 12; v_gene: TRBV10-2; d_gene: TRBD1; abundance: once; j_gene: TRBJ2-1; CDR3aa: CASLTPGGSEFF; CDR3nt: TGCGCCAGCCTAACCCCAGGGGGCAGTGAGTTCTTC
len: 13; v_gene: TRBV9; d_gene: TRBD1; abundance: -; j_gene: TRBJ1-1; CDR3aa: CASSGRQGTEAFF; CDR3nt: TGTGCCAGCAGCGGAAGACAGGGGACTGAAGCTTTCTTT
len: 17; v_gene: TRBV9; d_gene: TRBD1; abundance: -; j_gene: TRBJ2-5; CDR3aa: CASSVGPQTGVQETQYF; CDR3nt: TGTGCCAGCAGCGTAGGTCCCCAAACAGGGGTCCAGGAGACCCAGTACTTC
len: 15; v_gene: TRBV19; d_gene: -; abundance: -; j_gene: TRBJ1-5; CDR3aa: CASSIVGAGNKPQHF; CDR3nt: TGTGCCAGTAGTATAGTGGGGGCCGGCAATAAGCCCCAGCATTTT